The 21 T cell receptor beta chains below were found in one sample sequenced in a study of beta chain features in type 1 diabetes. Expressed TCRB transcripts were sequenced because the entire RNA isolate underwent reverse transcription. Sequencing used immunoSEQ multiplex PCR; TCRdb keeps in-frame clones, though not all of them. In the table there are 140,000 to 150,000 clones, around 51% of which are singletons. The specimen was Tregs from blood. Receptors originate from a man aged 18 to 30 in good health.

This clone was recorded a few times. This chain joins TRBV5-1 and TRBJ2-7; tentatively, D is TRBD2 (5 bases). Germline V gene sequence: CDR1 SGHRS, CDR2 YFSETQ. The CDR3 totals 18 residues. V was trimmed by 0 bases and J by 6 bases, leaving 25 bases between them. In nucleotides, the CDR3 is TGCGCCAGCAGCTTGGTTCTGTCCTCCGCGGGTCCCGCCGGCGAGCAGTACTTC. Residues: CASSLVLSSAGPAGEQYF.

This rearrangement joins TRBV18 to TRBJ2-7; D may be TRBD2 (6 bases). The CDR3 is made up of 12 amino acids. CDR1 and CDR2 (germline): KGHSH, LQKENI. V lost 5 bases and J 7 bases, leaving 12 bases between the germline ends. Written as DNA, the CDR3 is TGTGCCAGCTCAGGTACGGGAGTGGAGCAGTACTTC. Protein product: CASSGTGVEQYF. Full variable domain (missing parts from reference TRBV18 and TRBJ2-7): NAGVMQNPRHLVRRRGQEARLRCSPMKGHSHVYWYRQLPEEGLKFMVYLQKENIIDESGMPKERFSAEFPKEGPSILRIQQVVRGDSAAYFCASSGTGVEQYFGPGTRLTVT.

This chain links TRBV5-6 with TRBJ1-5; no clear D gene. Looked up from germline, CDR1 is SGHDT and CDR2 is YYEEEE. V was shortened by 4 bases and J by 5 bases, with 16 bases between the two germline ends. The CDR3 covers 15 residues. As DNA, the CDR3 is TGTGCCAGCAGCCTACCCCGAAAGACATATCAGCCCCAGCATTTT. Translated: CASSLPRKTYQPQHF.

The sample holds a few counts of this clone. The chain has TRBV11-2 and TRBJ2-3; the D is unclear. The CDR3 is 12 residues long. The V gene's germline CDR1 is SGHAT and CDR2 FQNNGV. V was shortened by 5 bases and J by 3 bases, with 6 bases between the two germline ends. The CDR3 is CASSPYTDTQYF. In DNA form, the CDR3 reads TGTGCCAGCAGCCCTTATACAGATACGCAGTATTTT.

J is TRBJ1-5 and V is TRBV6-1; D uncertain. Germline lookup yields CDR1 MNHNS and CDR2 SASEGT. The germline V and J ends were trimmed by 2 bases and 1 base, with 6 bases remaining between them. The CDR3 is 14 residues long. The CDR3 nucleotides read TGTGCCAGCAGTGAATCCCTAAGCAATCAGCCCCAGCATTTT. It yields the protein CASSESLSNQPQHF.

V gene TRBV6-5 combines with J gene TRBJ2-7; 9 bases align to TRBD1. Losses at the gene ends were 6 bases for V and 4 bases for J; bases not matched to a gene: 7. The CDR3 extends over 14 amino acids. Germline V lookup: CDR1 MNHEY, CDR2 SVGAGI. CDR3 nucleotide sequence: TGTGCCAGCAGCTCGGGACAGGGTCTGTACGAGCAGTACTTC. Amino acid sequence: CASSSGQGLYEQYF.

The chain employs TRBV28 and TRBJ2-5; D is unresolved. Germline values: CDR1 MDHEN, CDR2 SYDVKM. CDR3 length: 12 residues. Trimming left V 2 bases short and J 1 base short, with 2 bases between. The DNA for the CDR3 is TGTGCCAGCAGTTTACTCCAAGAGACCCAGTACTTC. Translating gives CASSLLQETQYF.

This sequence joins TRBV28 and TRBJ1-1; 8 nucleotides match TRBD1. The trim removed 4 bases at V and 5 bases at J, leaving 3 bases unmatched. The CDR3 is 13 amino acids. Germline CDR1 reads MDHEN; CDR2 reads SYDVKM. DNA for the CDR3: TGTGCCAGCAGTTGGCAGGGGGCGACTGAAGCTTTCTTT. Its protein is CASSWQGATEAFF. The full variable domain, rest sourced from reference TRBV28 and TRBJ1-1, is DVKVTQSSRYLVKRTGEKVFLECVQDMDHENMFWYRQDPGLGLRLIYFSYDVKMKEKGDIPEGYSVSREKKERFSLILESASTNQTSMYLCASSWQGATEAFFGQGTRLTVV.

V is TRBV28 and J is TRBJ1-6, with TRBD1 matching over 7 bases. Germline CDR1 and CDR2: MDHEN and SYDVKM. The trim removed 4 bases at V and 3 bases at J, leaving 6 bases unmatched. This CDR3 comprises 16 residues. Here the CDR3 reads CASSSWTGFYNSPLHF. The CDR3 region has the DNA TGTGCCAGCAGTTCCTGGACAGGTTTCTATAATTCACCCCTCCACTTT.

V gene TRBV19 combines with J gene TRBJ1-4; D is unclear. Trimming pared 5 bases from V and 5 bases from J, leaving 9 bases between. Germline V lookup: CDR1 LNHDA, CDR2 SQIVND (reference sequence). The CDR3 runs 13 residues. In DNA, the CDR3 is TGTGCCAGTAGTCCCAGAACCAATGAAAAACTGTTTTTT. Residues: CASSPRTNEKLFF.

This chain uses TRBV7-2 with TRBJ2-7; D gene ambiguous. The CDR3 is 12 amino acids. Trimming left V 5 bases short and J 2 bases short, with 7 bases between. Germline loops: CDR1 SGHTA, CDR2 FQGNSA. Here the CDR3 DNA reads TGTGCCAGCAGCCCTAGAACCTACGAGCAGTACTTC. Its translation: CASSPRTYEQYF. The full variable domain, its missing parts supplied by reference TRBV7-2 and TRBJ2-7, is GAGVSQSPSNKVTEKGKDVELRCDPISGHTALYWYRQSLGQGLEFLIYFQGNSAPDKSGLPSDRFSAERTGGSVSTLTIQRTQQEDSAVYLCASSPRTYEQYFGPGTRLTVT.

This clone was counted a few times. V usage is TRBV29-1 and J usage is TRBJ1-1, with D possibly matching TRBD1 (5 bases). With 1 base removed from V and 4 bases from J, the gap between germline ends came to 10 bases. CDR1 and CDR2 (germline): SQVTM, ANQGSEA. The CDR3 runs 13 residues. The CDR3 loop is CSVEGSRGTEAFF. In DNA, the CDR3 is TGCAGCGTTGAAGGGTCTAGGGGCACTGAAGCTTTCTTT.

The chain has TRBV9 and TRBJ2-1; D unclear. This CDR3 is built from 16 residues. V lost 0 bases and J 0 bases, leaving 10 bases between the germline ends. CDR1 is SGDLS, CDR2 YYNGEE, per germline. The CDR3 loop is CASSVDAASSYNEQFF. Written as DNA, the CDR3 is TGTGCCAGCAGCGTAGACGCTGCGAGCTCCTACAATGAGCAGTTCTTC.

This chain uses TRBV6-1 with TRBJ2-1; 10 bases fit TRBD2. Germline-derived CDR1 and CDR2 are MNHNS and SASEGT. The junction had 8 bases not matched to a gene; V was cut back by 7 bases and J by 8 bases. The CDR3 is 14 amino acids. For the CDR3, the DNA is TGTGCCAGCAAGTGGCATAGCGGGGGGTATGAGCAGTTCTTC. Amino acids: CASKWHSGGYEQFF.

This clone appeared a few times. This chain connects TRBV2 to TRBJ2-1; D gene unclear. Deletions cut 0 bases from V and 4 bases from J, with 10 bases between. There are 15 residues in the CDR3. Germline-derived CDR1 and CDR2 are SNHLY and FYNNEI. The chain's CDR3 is CASSEAQPVYNEQFF. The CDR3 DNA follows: TGTGCCAGCAGTGAAGCACAGCCTGTATACAATGAGCAGTTCTTC.

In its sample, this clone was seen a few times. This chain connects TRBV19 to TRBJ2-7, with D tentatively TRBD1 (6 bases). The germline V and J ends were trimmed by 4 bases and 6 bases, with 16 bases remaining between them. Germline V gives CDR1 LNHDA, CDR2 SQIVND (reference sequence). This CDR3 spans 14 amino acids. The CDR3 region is CASSTGQTRSEQYF. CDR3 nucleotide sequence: TGTGCCAGTAGTACAGGACAGACTCGTAGCGAGCAGTACTTC.

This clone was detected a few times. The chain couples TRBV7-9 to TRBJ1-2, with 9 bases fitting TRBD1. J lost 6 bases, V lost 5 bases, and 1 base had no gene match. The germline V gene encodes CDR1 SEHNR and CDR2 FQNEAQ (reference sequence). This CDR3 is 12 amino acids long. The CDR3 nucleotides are TGTGCCAGCAGCCGGACAGGGGATGGCTACACCTTC. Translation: CASSRTGDGYTF.

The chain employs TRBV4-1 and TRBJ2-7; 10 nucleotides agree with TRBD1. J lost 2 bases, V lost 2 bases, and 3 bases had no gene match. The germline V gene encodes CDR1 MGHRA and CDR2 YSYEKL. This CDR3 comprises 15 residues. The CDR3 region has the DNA TGCGCCAGCAGCCAACGGGGACAGGGGCCCTACGAGCAGTACTTC. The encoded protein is CASSQRGQGPYEQYF.

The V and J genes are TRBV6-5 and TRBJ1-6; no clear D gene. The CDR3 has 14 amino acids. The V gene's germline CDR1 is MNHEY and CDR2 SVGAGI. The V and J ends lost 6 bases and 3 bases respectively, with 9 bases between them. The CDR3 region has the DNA TGTGCCAGCAGAAGCGACCACTATAATTCACCCCTCCACTTT. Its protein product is CASRSDHYNSPLHF.

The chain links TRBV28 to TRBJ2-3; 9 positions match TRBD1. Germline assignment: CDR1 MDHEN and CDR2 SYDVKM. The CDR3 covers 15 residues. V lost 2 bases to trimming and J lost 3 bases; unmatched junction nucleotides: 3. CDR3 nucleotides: TGTGCCAGCAGTTTACCGGGACAGGGAACAGATACGCAGTATTTT. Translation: CASSLPGQGTDTQYF.

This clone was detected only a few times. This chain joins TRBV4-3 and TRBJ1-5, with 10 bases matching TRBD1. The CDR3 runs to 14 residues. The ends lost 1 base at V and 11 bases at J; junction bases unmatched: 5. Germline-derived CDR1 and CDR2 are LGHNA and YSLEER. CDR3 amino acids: CASSQARGQGSQHF. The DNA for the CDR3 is TGCGCCAGCAGCCAAGCTAGGGGACAGGGGTCCCAGCATTTT.